This T cell receptor (beta chain) was profiled in a study of T cell repertoires in cytomegalovirus infection. Study overall: Matching HLA type, along with CMV infection, was indicated by public TCR beta signatures.

This clonotype occurred a few times. As yet, its antigen is unknown. MiXCR was run by TCRdb on the reads, yielding one entry per CDR3 protein. The data contain about 130,000 distinct CDR3 sequences, roughly 25% of them singletons. The V gene's germline CDR1 is SGHTA and CDR2 FQGNSA. The CDR3 consists of 15 residues. Germline trimming cut 4 bases from V and 6 bases from J; bases unmatched to any gene: 9. Whole-study findings and limits: Summed frequency of public TCR beta families distinguished CMV carriers with the relevant HLA. The ex vivo response showed dominance by HLA-C-restricted CMV-specific TCR beta clonotypes.

The chain recombines TRBV7-2 with TRBJ1-2; 9 bases are a match to TRBD1. What was sequenced was PBMCs, sequenced either directly or after in vitro stimulation (not recorded which). The clonotype was recovered from a human donor in good health (CMV status not recorded). Some clones in this sample may be carry-over from other donors' samples. As DNA, the CDR3 is TGTGCCAGCAGCTCAAGACAGGGGGAGAGGGATGGCTACACCTTC. Protein: CASSSRQGERDGYTF. Based on the CDR3 plus reference TRBV7-2 and TRBJ1-2, the full variable domain is GAGVSQSPSNKVTEKGKDVELRCDPISGHTALYWYRQSLGQGLEFLIYFQGNSAPDKSGLPSDRFSAERTGGSVSTLTIQRTQQEDSAVYLCASSSRQGERDGYTFGSGTRLTVV.